The next 20 T cell receptor beta chains were all read from a single sample in a study of T-cell reconstitution after alpha-beta-depleted transplantation in children. The TCRbeta library incorporated unique molecular identifiers. MiXCR, run by TCRdb on the PCR reads, gives a single entry per CDR3 protein. Among around 190,000 distinct CDR3 sequences listed, approximately 6.9% were seen once. The sample in question was PBMCs, obtained before TCRalphabeta/CD19-depleted stem cell transplant. These receptors came from a boy aged 2-9 years with acute lymphoblastic leukemia, due to receive a stem cell transplant.

The rearrangement uses TRBV18 and TRBJ2-5, with D unresolved. This CDR3 is built from 11 residues. Germline V gene sequence: CDR1 KGHSH, CDR2 LQKENI. V lost 3 bases and J 4 bases, leaving 3 bases between the germline ends. The CDR3 coding sequence is TGTGCCAGCTCACCCCCAGAGACCCAGTACTTC. As protein: CASSPPETQYF.

In its sample, this clonotype was seen many times. The chain carries TRBV7-2 and TRBJ2-3, with D possibly TRBD2 on 5 matching bases. V dropped 5 bases and J dropped 2 bases, with 11 bases sitting between them. The CDR3 is 14 amino acids. CDR1 is SGHTA and CDR2 is FQGNSA in the germline V gene. CDR3 nucleotides: TGTGCCAGCAGCCTCTGGAGGCTCACAGATACGCAGTATTTT. It is translated as CASSLWRLTDTQYF.

This chain links TRBV28 with TRBJ1-5, with D uncertain. V was clipped by 7 bases and J by 0 bases, with 7 bases between them. This CDR3 region has 13 residues. Germline-derived CDR1 and CDR2 are MDHEN and SYDVKM. CDR3 loop: CASMRNSNQPQHF. CDR3 coding DNA: TGTGCCAGCATGAGGAATAGCAATCAGCCCCAGCATTTT. Full variable domain (missing parts from reference TRBV28 and TRBJ1-5): DVKVTQSSRYLVKRTGEKVFLECVQDMDHENMFWYRQDPGLGLRLIYFSYDVKMKEKGDIPEGYSVSREKKERFSLILESASTNQTSMYLCASMRNSNQPQHFGDGTRLSIL.

This clonotype was recorded a few times. The chain recombines TRBV5-1 with TRBJ2-7; 12 positions match TRBD2. Looked up from germline, CDR1 is SGHRS and CDR2 is YFSETQ. V lost 2 bases, J lost 0 bases, and 6 bases stayed unmatched. The CDR3 is made up of 17 amino acids. The CDR3 loop reads CASSLGLAGQSSYEQYF. The CDR3 region has the DNA TGCGCCAGCAGCTTAGGACTAGCGGGACAGAGCTCCTACGAGCAGTACTTC.

The chain uses TRBV30 and TRBJ1-2, with D possibly matching TRBD1 (6 bases). Trimming left V 0 bases short and J 8 bases short, with 10 bases between. Germline loops: CDR1 GTSNPN, CDR2 SVGIG (reference sequence). The CDR3 has 12 amino acids. The CDR3 spells CAWSVAGDGYTF. CDR3 nucleotides: TGTGCCTGGAGTGTAGCAGGGGACGGCTACACCTTC.

Ten or more counts support this clonotype. The chain uses TRBV12-3 or TRBV12-4 and TRBJ2-1, with 9 bases fitting TRBD2. V trimming: 5 bases; J trimming: 5 bases; junction bases outside the gene matches: 10. This CDR3 is 16 amino acids long. This CDR3 reads CASSPSLAGSDNEQFF. DNA of the CDR3: TGTGCCAGCAGTCCCAGCCTAGCGGGAAGTGACAATGAGCAGTTCTTC.

This chain uses TRBV28 with TRBJ2-5; the D gene is possibly TRBD2 (6 bases). The V gene lost 1 base and the J gene lost 10 bases, with 10 bases spanning the gap. Germline V CDR1 and CDR2: MDHEN, SYDVKM. This CDR3 is built from 12 residues. The CDR3 DNA reads as TGTGCCAGCAGTTTATACGGAGGGAGCCAGTACTTC. Translation: CASSLYGGSQYF. The full variable domain, rest sourced from reference TRBV28 and TRBJ2-5, is DVKVTQSSRYLVKRTGEKVFLECVQDMDHENMFWYRQDPGLGLRLIYFSYDVKMKEKGDIPEGYSVSREKKERFSLILESASTNQTSMYLCASSLYGGSQYFGPGTRLLVL.

This clonotype was recorded many times. The J gene is TRBJ2-7, the V gene TRBV21-1; the table assigns TRBD1, which was not confirmed against the DNA. TRBV21-1 counts as a pseudogene. The CDR3 is 19 residues long. CDR3 loop: CASSKDGRGVDPTSYEQYF. The CDR3 DNA is TGTGCCAGCAGCAAAGACGGGCGAGGGGTCGACCCAACCTCCTACGAGCAGTACTTC.

The chain is built from TRBV20-1 and TRBJ2-1; 9 bases line up with TRBD2. Per the germline V gene, CDR1 is DFQATT and CDR2 is SNEGSKA (reference sequence). The CDR3 has 18 residues. The CDR3 DNA sequence: TGCGCCGCACAAGTTAGCGGGGGCACCCATATCCTTGGCGATGAGCAGTTCTTC. Its translation is CAAQVSGGTHILGDEQFF.

This clonotype was observed many times. The rearrangement joins TRBV12-3 or TRBV12-4 to TRBJ1-5, with D possibly matching TRBD1 (6 bases). V was pared by 6 bases and J by 7 bases, with 16 bases between. CDR3 size: 14 residues. The CDR3 nucleotides are TGTGCCAGCAGAGATGGGGGGCCAGGGCAGCCCCAGCATTTT. Translating it yields CASRDGGPGQPQHF.

This clonotype has a count of ten or more. The rearrangement uses TRBV5-6 and TRBJ2-3; D is undetermined. Trimming pared 3 bases from V and 2 bases from J, leaving 13 bases between. This CDR3 contains 15 residues. Germline V lookup: CDR1 SGHDT, CDR2 YYEEEE. CDR3 nucleotides: TGTGCCAGCAGCTCGGTTGACTTCACCACAGATACGCAGTATTTT. Its translation: CASSSVDFTTDTQYF.

Here the CDR3 reads CASSQDLGGSSYEQYF. The CDR3 DNA follows: TGCGCCAGCAGCCAAGATTTAGGGGGGAGCTCCTACGAGCAGTACTTC. This chain joins TRBV4-3 and TRBJ2-7; D is perhaps TRBD1 or TRBD2 (6 bases each). CDR1 and CDR2 from the germline V gene are LGHNA and YSLEER. There are 16 residues in the CDR3. V lost 0 bases to trimming and J lost 0 bases, with 12 bases between them.

This clonotype was counted a few times. The V gene is TRBV15, the J gene TRBJ2-5; the D is unclear. Trimming took 3 bases from V and 2 from J, leaving 13 bases between them. The germline CDR1 and CDR2 sequences are LNHNV and YYDKDF (reference sequence). The CDR3 totals 15 residues. The CDR3 nucleotides read TGTGCCACCAGCAGTGGTGGCCAGGTACAAGAGACCCAGTACTTC. Encoded protein: CATSSGGQVQETQYF. Looking up the rest from reference TRBV15 and TRBJ2-5 gives the full variable domain: DAMVIQNPRYQVTQFGKPVTLSCSQTLNHNVMYWYQQKSSQAPKLLFHYYDKDFNNEADTPDNFQSRRPNTSFCFLDIRSPGLGDTAMYLCATSSGGQVQETQYFGPGTRLLVL.

This clonotype has ten or more counts. The CDR3 region has the DNA TGCAGTGCTCCCAGGGGCTCGAGCTCCTACAATGAGCAGTTCTTC. As protein: CSAPRGSSSYNEQFF. V gene TRBV20-1 combines with J gene TRBJ2-1; D may be TRBD1 (6 bases). The germline V gene encodes CDR1 DFQATT and CDR2 SNEGSKA (reference sequence). The CDR3 runs 15 residues. Trimming took off 5 bases at V and 0 bases at J, with 14 bases between the two ends.

This clonotype was counted at least ten times. V and J are TRBV28 and TRBJ1-1; D might be TRBD1 (5 bases). V lost 11 bases and J 2 bases, leaving 9 bases between the germline ends. The CDR3 sequence is 11 residues long. The germline CDR1 and CDR2 sequences are MDHEN and SYDVKM. CDR3 amino acids: CALRDNTEAFF. The CDR3 coding sequence is TGTGCCCTCAGGGATAACACTGAAGCTTTCTTT.

The table lists this clonotype with many counts. This chain links TRBV29-1 with TRBJ2-2; D not resolved. Trimming cost V 4 bases and J 5 bases, with 11 bases left between them. Germline loops: CDR1 SQVTM, CDR2 ANQGSEA. This CDR3 region has 13 residues. Here the CDR3 DNA reads TGCAGCGTTGCGTCACAGTTAACCGGGGAGCTGTTTTTT. Amino acids: CSVASQLTGELFF.

This clonotype was recorded many times. J is TRBJ2-7 and V is TRBV20-1; 9 bases map to TRBD1. Germline V gene data show CDR1 as DFQATT and CDR2 as SNEGSKA (reference sequence). Trimming took 6 bases from V and 6 from J; bases not matched to a gene: 6. The CDR3 extends over 12 amino acids. In DNA form, the CDR3 reads TGCAGTGCCTACAGGGGGCGCGGCGAGCAGTACTTC. This gives the protein CSAYRGRGEQYF.

This clonotype has just a few counts. The V and J genes are TRBV12-3 or TRBV12-4 and TRBJ2-7; TRBD2 is a possible D gene (6 bases). V lost 4 bases, J lost 4 bases, and 14 bases lay in between. The CDR3 contains 14 residues. Here the CDR3 DNA reads TGTGCCAGCAGTTCGGGACTGACGTTTTACGAGCAGTACTTC. Translation: CASSSGLTFYEQYF.

This clonotype showed up just a few times. The chain recombines TRBV6-1 with TRBJ2-6, with a possible D match to TRBD1 (6 bases). Trimming cost V 5 bases and J 2 bases, with 10 bases left between them. There are 15 residues in the CDR3. Germline-derived CDR1 and CDR2 are MNHNS and SASEGT. The CDR3 DNA reads as TGTGCCAGCAGTCGACAGGTCCCTGGGGCCAACGTCCTGACTTTC. Protein product: CASSRQVPGANVLTF.

This clonotype has at least ten counts. The chain combines TRBV29-1 with TRBJ1-2, with 9 bases aligning to TRBD1. This CDR3 has 14 residues. Germline lookup yields CDR1 SQVTM and CDR2 ANQGSEA. The V segment lost 4 bases and the J segment 8 bases; nucleotides outside the gene matches: 11. CDR3 amino acids: CSVGDRDEEEGYTF. CDR3 nucleotide sequence: TGCAGCGTTGGGGACAGGGATGAAGAAGAAGGCTACACCTTC. The full variable domain, its missing parts supplied by reference TRBV29-1 and TRBJ1-2, is SAVISQKPSRDICQRGTSLTIQCQVDSQVTMMFWYRQQPGQSLTLIATANQGSEATYESGFVIDKFPISRPNLTFSTLTVSNMSPEDSSIYLCSVGDRDEEEGYTFGSGTRLTVV.